The rows below give T cell receptor beta chains drawn from one sample of a study of T cells after posttransplantation cyclophosphamide. This table comes from immunoSEQ multiplex PCR, and its TCRdb copy is limited to in-frame clones, with some not included. The sample contains 45,000 to 65,000 clones, about 86% of which appear only once. The material sequenced was PBMCs. These TCRs come from a young man with a blood cancer, CMV-positive, and with a related stem cell donor. The CDR3 runs from the conserved cysteine through the conserved F or W. A D gene is named only where the DNA matches it firmly. Expanded clones get a size class; other rows say once, few or many, or leave the size out.

TRBV5-6	14	NA	NA	TRBJ1-2	CASNQNRGWAGYTF	TGTGCCAGCAACCAAAATCGGGGATGGGCTGGCTACACCTTC
TRBV7-9	14	NA	TRBD2	TRBJ2-5	CASSFGTSLETQYF	TGTGCCAGCAGCTTTGGGACTAGCCTTGAGACCCAGTACTTC
TRBV5-4	11	NA	NA	TRBJ1-1	CASSSNTEAFF	TGTGCCAGCAGCTCAAACACTGAAGCTTTCTTT
TRBV7-2	14	NA	TRBD2	TRBJ2-7	CASSLGLALNEQYF	TGTGCCAGCAGCTTAGGACTAGCTCTCAACGAGCAGTACTTC
TRBV5-1	13	NA	NA	TRBJ1-1	CASSLGLNSEAFF	TGCGCCAGCAGCTTGGGACTGAACTCTGAAGCTTTCTTT
TRBV2	17	NA	TRBD1	TRBJ2-1	CASSLEQGSVSYNEQFF	TGTGCCAGCAGTTTGGAACAGGGGTCGGTTTCCTACAATGAGCAGTTCTTC
TRBV7-9	16	NA	TRBD1	TRBJ2-5	CASSLADRGWEETQYF	TGTGCCAGCAGCTTAGCGGACAGGGGTTGGGAAGAGACCCAGTACTTC
TRBV28	12	NA	NA	TRBJ2-3	CASTYGGGLQYF	TGTGCCAGCACCTACGGAGGAGGGTTGCAGTATTTT
TRBV6-1	14	NA	NA	TRBJ2-7	CASSEIESAYEQYF	TGTGCCAGCAGTGAAATAGAGTCCGCCTACGAGCAGTACTTC
TRBV2	14	NA	TRBD1	TRBJ1-2	CASRPGQGNNGYTF	TGTGCCAGCAGGCCGGGACAGGGGAATAACGGCTACACCTTC
TRBV6-1	14	few	TRBD2	TRBJ2-4	CASSEGGGLNIQYF	TGTGCCAGCAGTGAAGGGGGAGGGTTAAACATTCAGTACTTC
TRBV5-6	17	NA	TRBD1	TRBJ1-1	CASSSKIDRGWDTEAFF	TGTGCCAGCAGCTCGAAAATTGACAGGGGGTGGGACACTGAAGCTTTCTTT